The rows below give T cell receptor beta chains drawn from one sample of a study of blood T cell repertoires in COVID-19. Only in-frame clones appear in the TCRdb table, and some are missing; sequencing was by immunoSEQ multiplex PCR. The table has roughly 200,000 clones, 84% seen once. Sequenced: peripheral blood. The receptors shown here come from a man in his forties or fifties with active or convalescent COVID-19. CDR3s leave out the opening cysteine and the closing phenylalanine or tryptophan.

TRBJ2-3 | TRBV2 | ASSLDRGLMY
TRBJ2-2 | TRBV13 | ASSILWGDTGELF
TRBJ1-5 | TRBV3-1/TRBV3-2 | ASSLHRDREQPQH
TRBJ2-5 | TRBV5-1 | ASSRWASGGQSLDQETQY
TRBJ1-5 | TRBV6-6 | ASSNRDRRDQPQH
TRBJ2-5 | TRBV29-1 | SATQGEETQY
TRBJ1-2 | TRBV5-3 | ARSSWTETGNYGYT
TRBJ2-7 | TRBV30 | AWMGGTEQY
TRBJ2-2 | TRBV30 | AWSVDRAGELF
TRBJ1-1 | TRBV12-5 | ASGYMNTEAF
TRBJ2-1 | TRBV20-1 | SAIDSGPGNEQF
TRBJ2-1 | TRBV29-1 | SVYPGTGEYNEQF
TRBJ1-5 | TRBV6-2/TRBV6-3 | ASSKISRKDRGERNQPQH
TRBJ1-5 | TRBV5-1 | ASSRGDLGGNQPQH
TRBJ1-4 | TRBV3-1/TRBV3-2 | ASSQGGHQGSEKLF
TRBJ2-2 | TRBV21-1 | ASSTAGTGGPGELF
TRBJ2-2 | TRBV5-8 | ASSFVTGDRTGELF
TRBJ1-3 | TRBV5-6 | ASSPDRGLGNTIY
TRBJ2-2 | TRBV7-2 | ASASSVNTGELF
TRBJ2-1 | TRBV7-3 | ASSLSTGRYNEQF
TRBJ2-7 | TRBV19 | ASSPRGLSYEQY
TRBJ1-3 | TRBV28 | ASSLRGGGRAGNTIY
TRBJ1-1 | TRBV6-5 | ASRRSTDPTEAF
TRBJ2-7 | TRBV7-2 | ASSLGADRGSAQY
TRBJ2-5 | TRBV4-2 | ASSQGHGAAGETQY
TRBJ1-1 | TRBV19 | ASSTPPGTGPYLEAF
TRBJ2-7 | TRBV6-1 | ASSERQASSYEQY
TRBJ1-1 | TRBV5-1 | ASSLYGGMNTEAF
TRBJ2-7 | TRBV6-2/TRBV6-3 | ASSPASRDYYEQY
TRBJ2-3 | TRBV13 | ASSPRGSDTQY
TRBJ1-1 | TRBV6-6 | ASSPGSQNTEAF
TRBJ2-5 | TRBV28 | ASSHMPGGQETQY
TRBJ2-7 | TRBV3-1/TRBV3-2 | ASSQQGLYEQY
TRBJ2-7 | TRBV6-4 | ASSDKIDWGTDSYEQY
TRBJ1-1 | TRBV5-1 | ASSVRTSENTEAF
TRBJ2-1 | TRBV7-2 | ASSLTGLAGGWDEQF
TRBJ2-1 | TRBV7-3 | ASRLAGGTEQF
TRBJ2-5 | TRBV2 | ASRASGGETQY
TRBJ1-3 | TRBV3-1/TRBV3-2 | ASSQDPGSSGNTIY
TRBJ1-3 | TRBV30 | AFGLNGGNTIY
TRBJ2-2 | TRBV6-8 | ARRGGFYTGELF
TRBJ2-7 | TRBV10-3 | AISESDTGYEQY
TRBJ2-1 | TRBV10-3 | AISESSRPIDEQF
TRBJ2-5 | TRBV3-1/TRBV3-2 | ASSQNGPGTQY
TRBJ2-2 | TRBV11-1 | ASSLVVGGFGGELF
TRBJ2-3 | TRBV13 | ASSPAAWRGGRVTDTQY
TRBJ1-6 | TRBV3-1/TRBV3-2 | ASSLGTGGSNSPLH
TRBJ1-1 | TRBV10-3 | AISVGTGNGWTEAF
TRBJ2-1 | TRBV5-1 | ASSTDRGGYNEQF
TRBJ1-5 | TRBV12-3/TRBV12-4 | ASGTAHQPQH
TRBJ1-2 | TRBV5-1 | ASSSGQEGGDGYT
TRBJ2-1 | TRBV9 | ASSGSRGEGDYNEQF
TRBJ2-3 | TRBV4-2 | ASSQWGTSGGSADTQY
TRBJ2-1 | TRBV3-1/TRBV3-2 | ASSPRGYEQF
TRBJ2-3 | TRBV5-1 | ASSLEPRSTDTQY
TRBJ1-1 | TRBV30 | ATLGQGRTEAF
TRBJ2-4 | TRBV6-6 | ASSYGERGSKNIQY
TRBJ2-1 | TRBV27 | ASSGTSGGNEQF